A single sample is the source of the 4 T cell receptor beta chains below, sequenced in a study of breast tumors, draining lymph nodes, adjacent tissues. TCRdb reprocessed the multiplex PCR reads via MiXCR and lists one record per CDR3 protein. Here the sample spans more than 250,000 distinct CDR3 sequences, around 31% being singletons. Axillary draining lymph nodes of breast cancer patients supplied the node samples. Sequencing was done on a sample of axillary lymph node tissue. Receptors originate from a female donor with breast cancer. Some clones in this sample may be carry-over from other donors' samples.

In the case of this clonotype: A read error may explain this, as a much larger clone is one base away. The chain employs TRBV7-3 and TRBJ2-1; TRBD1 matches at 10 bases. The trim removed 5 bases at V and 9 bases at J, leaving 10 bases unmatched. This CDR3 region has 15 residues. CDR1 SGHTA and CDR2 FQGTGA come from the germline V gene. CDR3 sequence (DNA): TGTGCCAGCAGCCCAGGGACAGGGGTTAGCGGTGAGCAGTTCTTC. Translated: CASSPGTGVSGEQFF. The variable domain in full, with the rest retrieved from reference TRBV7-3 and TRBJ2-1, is GAGVSQTPSNKVTEKGKYVELRCDPISGHTALYWYRQSLGQGPEFLIYFQGTGAADDSGLPNDRFFAVRPEGSVSTLKIQRTERGDSAVYLCASSPGTGVSGEQFFGPGTRLTVL.

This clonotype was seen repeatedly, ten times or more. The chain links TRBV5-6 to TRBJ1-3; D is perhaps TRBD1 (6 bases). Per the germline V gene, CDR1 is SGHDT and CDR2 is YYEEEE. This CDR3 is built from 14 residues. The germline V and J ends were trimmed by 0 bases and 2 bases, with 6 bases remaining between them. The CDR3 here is CASSLAGAGNTIYF. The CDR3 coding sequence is TGTGCCAGCAGCTTGGCAGGGGCTGGAAACACCATATATTTT.

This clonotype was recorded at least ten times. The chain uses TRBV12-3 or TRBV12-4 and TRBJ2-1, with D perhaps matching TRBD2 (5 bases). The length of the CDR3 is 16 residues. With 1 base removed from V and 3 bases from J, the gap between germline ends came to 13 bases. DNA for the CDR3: TGTGCCAGCAGTTTAGTTGAGGGATTGGGCTACAATGAGCAGTTCTTC. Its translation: CASSLVEGLGYNEQFF.

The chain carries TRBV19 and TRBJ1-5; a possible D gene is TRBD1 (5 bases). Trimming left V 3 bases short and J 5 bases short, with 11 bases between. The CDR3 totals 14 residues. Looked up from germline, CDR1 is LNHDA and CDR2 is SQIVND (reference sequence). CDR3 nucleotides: TGTGCCAGTAGTATGGGTGACAGCTATCAGCCCCAGCATTTT. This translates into CASSMGDSYQPQHF.